These T cell receptor beta chains were read from a single sample in a study of T cell changes during pregnancy in multiple sclerosis. TCRdb's table, derived via immunoSEQ multiplex PCR, lists solely in-frame clones and lacks some. The table has tens of thousands of clones, 80% to 95% seen once; the top ten hold approximately 0.6%. Source: CD4+ T cells from peripheral blood mononuclear cells, taken after pregnancy. The receptors derive from a female donor with multiple sclerosis, enrolled in a pregnancy study. The CDR3 runs from the conserved cysteine through the conserved F or W. D genes are given only for firm matches. A clone size is listed for some rows: how often the clone was seen (once, few, many), or a class if it is expanded.

v_call: TRBV5-6
d_call: TRBD1
clone_size: .
j_call: TRBJ1-2
cdr3_aa: CASSLGGRTNYGYTF
cdr3_nt: TGTGCCAGCAGCTTAGGGGGCAGAACCAACTATGGCTACACCTTC

v_call: TRBV7-6
d_call: TRBD1
clone_size: .
j_call: TRBJ2-2
cdr3_aa: CASSSTTGHTGELFF
cdr3_nt: TGTGCCAGCAGCTCCACGACAGGGCACACCGGGGAGCTGTTTTTT

v_call: TRBV6-5
d_call: TRBD2
clone_size: .
j_call: TRBJ2-5
cdr3_aa: CASGSGGARETQYF
cdr3_nt: TGTGCCAGCGGTAGCGGGGGGGCACGGGAGACCCAGTACTTC

v_call: TRBV6-5
d_call: .
clone_size: .
j_call: TRBJ1-2
cdr3_aa: CASSYGGGRLNGYTF
cdr3_nt: TGTGCCAGCAGTTACGGGGGGGGTAGGCTGAATGGCTACACCTTC

v_call: TRBV14
d_call: .
clone_size: .
j_call: TRBJ2-1
cdr3_aa: CASSQEALRNNEQFF
cdr3_nt: TGTGCCAGCAGCCAAGAAGCCCTGAGGAACAATGAGCAGTTCTTC

v_call: TRBV6-5
d_call: TRBD2
clone_size: .
j_call: TRBJ2-7
cdr3_aa: CASRTGGEQYF
cdr3_nt: TGTGCCAGCAGGACGGGAGGCGAGCAGTACTTC

v_call: TRBV19
d_call: .
clone_size: .
j_call: TRBJ2-1
cdr3_aa: CATRIGLAGGNEQFF
cdr3_nt: TGTGCCACCCGTATCGGGCTAGCAGGAGGCAATGAGCAGTTCTTC

v_call: TRBV4-2
d_call: .
clone_size: .
j_call: TRBJ1-6
cdr3_aa: CASSQETASSPLHF
cdr3_nt: TGTGCCAGCAGCCAAGAGACAGCGAGTTCACCCCTCCACTTT

v_call: TRBV6-6
d_call: .
clone_size: .
j_call: TRBJ1-2
cdr3_aa: CASRTGSIDGYTF
cdr3_nt: TGTGCCAGCAGAACAGGGAGTATCGATGGCTACACCTTC

v_call: TRBV14
d_call: .
clone_size: .
j_call: TRBJ2-7
cdr3_aa: CASSQDADSYEQYF
cdr3_nt: TGTGCCAGCAGCCAAGATGCAGACTCTTACGAGCAGTACTTC

v_call: TRBV5-1
d_call: .
clone_size: .
j_call: TRBJ1-2
cdr3_aa: CASSPGHGADGYTF
cdr3_nt: TGCGCCAGCAGTCCGGGACATGGGGCGGATGGCTACACCTTC

v_call: TRBV18
d_call: TRBD1
clone_size: .
j_call: TRBJ2-3
cdr3_aa: CASSLQGDTQYF
cdr3_nt: TGTGCCAGCTCGTTACAGGGGGATACGCAGTATTTT

v_call: TRBV5-1
d_call: .
clone_size: .
j_call: TRBJ1-2
cdr3_aa: CASSLEGRGYGYTF
cdr3_nt: TGCGCCAGCAGCTTGGAAGGGAGGGGCTATGGCTACACCTTC

v_call: TRBV7-9
d_call: .
clone_size: .
j_call: TRBJ2-1
cdr3_aa: CASSTKQGATSYNEQFF
cdr3_nt: TGTGCCAGCAGCACTAAACAAGGGGCTACTTCCTACAATGAGCAGTTCTTC

v_call: TRBV4-1
d_call: .
clone_size: .
j_call: TRBJ1-2
cdr3_aa: CASSQVTGTANYGYTF
cdr3_nt: TGCGCCAGCAGCCAAGTGACAGGAACCGCTAACTATGGCTACACCTTC

v_call: TRBV19
d_call: TRBD1
clone_size: .
j_call: TRBJ1-2
cdr3_aa: CASTLRTGFNYGYTF
cdr3_nt: TGTGCCAGTACCCTCAGGACAGGGTTTAACTATGGCTACACCTTC

v_call: TRBV2
d_call: .
clone_size: .
j_call: TRBJ1-4
cdr3_aa: CASSPRGPTNEKLFF
cdr3_nt: TGTGCCAGCAGCCCCCGAGGCCCAACTAATGAAAAACTGTTTTTT

v_call: TRBV6-4
d_call: TRBD2
clone_size: .
j_call: TRBJ2-3
cdr3_aa: CASSDSSGGPDTQYF
cdr3_nt: TGTGCCAGCAGTGACTCTAGCGGGGGGCCAGATACGCAGTATTTT

v_call: TRBV4-2
d_call: .
clone_size: .
j_call: TRBJ1-2
cdr3_aa: CASSQDRRGSNYGYTF
cdr3_nt: TGTGCCAGCAGCCAAGACCGGCGGGGGAGTAACTATGGCTACACCTTC

v_call: TRBV6-5
d_call: .
clone_size: once
j_call: TRBJ2-1
cdr3_aa: CASSYLGSYNEQFF
cdr3_nt: TGTGCCAGCAGTTACCTCGGGAGTTACAATGAGCAGTTCTTC

v_call: TRBV15
d_call: .
clone_size: .
j_call: TRBJ1-2
cdr3_aa: CATSRQGKYGYTF
cdr3_nt: TGTGCCACCAGCAGACAGGGGAAATATGGCTACACCTTC

v_call: TRBV19
d_call: TRBD1
clone_size: .
j_call: TRBJ2-7
cdr3_aa: CASSMHGQGPVGEQYF
cdr3_nt: TGTGCCAGTAGTATGCATGGACAGGGACCTGTGGGCGAGCAGTACTTC

v_call: TRBV29-1
d_call: .
clone_size: .
j_call: TRBJ1-2
cdr3_aa: CSVIGGDYGYTF
cdr3_nt: TGCAGCGTTATCGGGGGAGACTATGGCTACACCTTC